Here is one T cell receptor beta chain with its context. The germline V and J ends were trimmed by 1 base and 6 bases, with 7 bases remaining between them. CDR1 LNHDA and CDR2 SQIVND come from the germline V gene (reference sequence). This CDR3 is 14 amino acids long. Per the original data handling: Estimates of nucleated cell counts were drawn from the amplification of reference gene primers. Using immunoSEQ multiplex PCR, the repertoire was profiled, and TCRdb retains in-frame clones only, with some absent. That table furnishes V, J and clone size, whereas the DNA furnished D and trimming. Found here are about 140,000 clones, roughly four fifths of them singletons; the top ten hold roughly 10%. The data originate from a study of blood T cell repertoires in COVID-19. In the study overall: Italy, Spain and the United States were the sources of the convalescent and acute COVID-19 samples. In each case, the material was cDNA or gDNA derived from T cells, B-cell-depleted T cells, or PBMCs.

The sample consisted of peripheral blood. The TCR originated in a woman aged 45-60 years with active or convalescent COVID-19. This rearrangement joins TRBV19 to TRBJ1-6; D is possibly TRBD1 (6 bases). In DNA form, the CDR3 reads TGTGCCAGTAGTATAGGAGGGGGTAATTCACCCCTCCACTTT. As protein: CASSIGGGNSPLHF.